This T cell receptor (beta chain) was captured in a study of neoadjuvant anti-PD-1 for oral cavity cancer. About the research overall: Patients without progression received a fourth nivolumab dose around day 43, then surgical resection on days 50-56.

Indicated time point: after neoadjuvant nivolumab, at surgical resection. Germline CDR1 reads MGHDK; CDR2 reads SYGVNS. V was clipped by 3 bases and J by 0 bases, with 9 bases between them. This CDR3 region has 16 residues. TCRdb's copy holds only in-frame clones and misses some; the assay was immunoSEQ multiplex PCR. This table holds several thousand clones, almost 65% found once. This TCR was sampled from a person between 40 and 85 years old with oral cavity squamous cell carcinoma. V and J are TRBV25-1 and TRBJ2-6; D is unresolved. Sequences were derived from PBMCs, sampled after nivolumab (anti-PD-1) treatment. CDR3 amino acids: CASSDGWSSGANVLTF. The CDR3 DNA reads TGTGCCAGCAGTGATGGTTGGAGCTCTGGGGCCAACGTCCTGACTTTC.